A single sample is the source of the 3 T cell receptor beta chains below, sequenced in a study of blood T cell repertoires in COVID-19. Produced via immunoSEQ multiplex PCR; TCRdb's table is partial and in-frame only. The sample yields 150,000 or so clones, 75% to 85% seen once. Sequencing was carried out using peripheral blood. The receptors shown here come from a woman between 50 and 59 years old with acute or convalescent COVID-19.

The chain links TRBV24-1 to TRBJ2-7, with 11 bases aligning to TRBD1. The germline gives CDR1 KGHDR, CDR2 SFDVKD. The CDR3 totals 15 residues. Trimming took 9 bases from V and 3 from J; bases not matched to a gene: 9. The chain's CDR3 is CATGSGTGGIYEQYF. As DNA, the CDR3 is TGTGCCACCGGTTCCGGGACAGGGGGTATCTACGAGCAGTACTTC.

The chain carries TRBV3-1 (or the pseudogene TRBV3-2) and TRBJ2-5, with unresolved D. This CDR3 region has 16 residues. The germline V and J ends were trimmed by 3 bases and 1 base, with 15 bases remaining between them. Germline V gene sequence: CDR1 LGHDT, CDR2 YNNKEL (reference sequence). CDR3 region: CASSHETLVSQETQYF. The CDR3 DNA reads TGTGCCAGCAGCCACGAGACTCTGGTGTCCCAAGAGACCCAGTACTTC.

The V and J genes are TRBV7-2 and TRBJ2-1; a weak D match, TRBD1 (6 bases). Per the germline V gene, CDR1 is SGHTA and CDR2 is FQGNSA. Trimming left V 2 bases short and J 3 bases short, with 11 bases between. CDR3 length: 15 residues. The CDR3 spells CASSLQQGYYNEQFF. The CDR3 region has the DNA TGTGCCAGCAGCTTACAACAGGGCTACTACAATGAGCAGTTCTTC.